Presented here are 32 T cell receptor beta chains from one specimen sequenced in a study of CD4 T cell repertoires in COVID-19. Only in-frame clones appear in the TCRdb table, and some are missing; sequencing was by immunoSEQ multiplex PCR. The repertoire holds some 80,000 clones, with about 83% as singletons. The specimen comprised CD4+ T cells from peripheral blood, sampled after recovery from COVID-19. These TCRs come from a human donor who had COVID-19.

This clone was detected only once. The J gene is TRBJ1-1, the V gene TRBV18; a possible D gene is TRBD1 (5 bases). Trimming pared 3 bases from V and 1 base from J, leaving 9 bases between. Germline V gene lookup returns CDR1 KGHSH and CDR2 LQKENI. The CDR3 covers 14 residues. CDR3 bases: TGTGCCAGCTCACCGGGACTGAGGAACACTGAAGCTTTCTTT. As protein: CASSPGLRNTEAFF.

This clone showed up just a few times. The chain has TRBV5-4 and TRBJ1-6; no clear D. CDR1 SGHNT and CDR2 YYREEE come from the germline V gene (reference sequence). CDR3 size: 14 residues. V was clipped by 0 bases and J by 8 bases, with 9 bases between them. CDR3: CASSLVGVDSPLHF. The CDR3, as DNA: TGTGCCAGCAGCTTGGTCGGGGTCGATTCACCCCTCCACTTT.

This clone was found once. The V and J genes are TRBV6-6 and TRBJ2-3; D may be TRBD2 (6 bases). V was clipped by 3 bases and J by 0 bases, with 13 bases between them. The CDR3 runs to 16 residues. The germline CDR1 and CDR2 sequences are MNHNY and SVGAGI (reference sequence). The CDR3 DNA reads as TGTGCCAGCAGTTATAGGCGGGGAGCCAGCACAGATACGCAGTATTTT. This sequence encodes CASSYRRGASTDTQYF.

The genes are TRBV7-2 and TRBJ2-3, with a tentative D call TRBD1 (5 bases). The CDR3 sequence is 15 residues long. V shed 1 base and J shed 3 bases, with 11 bases lying between them. From germline, CDR1 is SGHTA and CDR2 FQGNSA. The CDR3 reads CASSLEGRETDTQYF. Here the CDR3 DNA reads TGTGCCAGCAGCTTAGAGGGCAGGGAAACAGATACGCAGTATTTT.

V is TRBV19 and J is TRBJ1-5; D possibly corresponds to TRBD1 (6 bases). Trimming shortened V by 6 bases and J by 0 bases, and 27 bases separated the two germline ends. CDR1 is LNHDA and CDR2 is SQIVND in the germline V gene (reference sequence). The CDR3 has 20 amino acids. The CDR3 spells CASRSLSTGNSLYSNQPQHF. The DNA of the CDR3 is TGTGCCAGTAGGTCACTTTCTACAGGGAACTCCCTTTATAGCAATCAGCCCCAGCATTTT.

The chain has TRBV6-5 and TRBJ2-7; 10 bases line up with TRBD2. Germline CDR1 reads MNHEY; CDR2 reads SVGAGI. V dropped 7 bases and J dropped 6; count of bases not matched to a gene: 6. CDR3 length equals 13 residues. The CDR3 DNA is TGTGCCAGCATAAAGCGGGAGGGCTCCGAGCAGTACTTC. It translates to CASIKREGSEQYF.

A single count supports this clone. The chain uses TRBV12-3 or TRBV12-4 and TRBJ1-2, with D perhaps matching TRBD1 (5 bases). This CDR3 has 12 amino acids. The V gene lost 6 bases and the J gene lost 4 bases, with 9 bases spanning the gap. The CDR3 here is CASSSGPYGYTF. The CDR3 DNA reads TGTGCCAGCAGCTCGGGGCCCTATGGCTACACCTTC.

The chain couples TRBV5-6 to TRBJ2-7; D unclear. The length of the CDR3 is 13 residues. Germline CDR1 reads SGHDT; CDR2 reads YYEEEE. Trimming cost V 4 bases and J 0 bases, with 8 bases left between them. The CDR3 coding sequence is TGTGCCAGCAGCCCGATCGACTCCTACGAGCAGTACTTC. Its translation is CASSPIDSYEQYF.

The chain links TRBV5-6 to TRBJ1-3; D is uncertain. The V end lost 8 bases, the J end lost 0 bases, and 15 bases lay between the germline ends. The CDR3 totals 15 residues. Germline values: CDR1 SGHDT, CDR2 YYEEEE. This chain's CDR3 is CASTSGPLSGNTIYF. The CDR3 DNA sequence: TGTGCCAGTACAAGCGGGCCCCTCTCTGGAAACACCATATATTTT.

The rearrangement uses TRBV30 and TRBJ2-3; TRBD2 matches at 7 bases. The germline V gene has CDR1 GTSNPN and CDR2 SVGIG (reference sequence). The J segment lost 3 bases and the V segment lost 0 bases, leaving 12 bases of the junction unmatched. The CDR3 runs 17 residues. The CDR3 spells CAWSVLGGRALTDTQYF. Here the CDR3 DNA reads TGTGCCTGGAGTGTACTAGGAGGGAGGGCGTTGACAGATACGCAGTATTTT.

CDR3 protein: CASGTGDTYEQYF. The CDR3 DNA reads TGTGCTAGCGGGACAGGGGATACCTACGAGCAGTACTTC. The J gene is TRBJ2-7, the V gene TRBV12-5, with 10 bases that match TRBD1. CDR1 is LGHNT and CDR2 is FRNRAP in the germline V gene. Losses at the gene ends were 9 bases for V and 2 bases for J; bases not matched to a gene: 4. The CDR3 length is 13 residues.

The chain recombines TRBV21-1 with TRBJ2-7. TRBV21-1 is a pseudogene segment. The CDR3 has 14 amino acids. CDR3 protein: CAPPRWVSSYEQYF. In nucleotides, the CDR3 is TGTGCCCCTCCAAGGTGGGTGAGCTCCTACGAGCAGTACTTC.

This clone has more than one count but fewer than ten. The chain is built from TRBV5-6 and TRBJ2-7; 11 bases agree with TRBD2. V lost 3 bases to trimming and J lost 2 bases; unmatched junction nucleotides: 7. The CDR3 consists of 16 residues. Germline loops: CDR1 SGHDT, CDR2 YYEEEE. The CDR3, as DNA: TGTGCCAGCAGCTGGGGGCTAGCGGGGGGCCCCTACGAGCAGTACTTC. Protein product: CASSWGLAGGPYEQYF.

The gene calls are TRBV2 and TRBJ2-5, with 11 positions matching TRBD1. The germline V gene encodes CDR1 SNHLY and CDR2 FYNNEI. J was trimmed by 4 bases and V by 6 bases; bases with no gene match: 4. The length of the CDR3 is 14 residues. CDR3 amino acids: CASRGDRGAETQYF. CDR3 nucleotides: TGTGCCAGCAGGGGGGACAGGGGGGCAGAGACCCAGTACTTC.

The CDR3 protein is CATKAGRGENSPLHF. The CDR3 region has the DNA TGCGCCACCAAAGCAGGCAGGGGCGAAAATTCACCCCTCCACTTT. The chain is built from TRBV5-1 and TRBJ1-6; D possibly corresponds to TRBD1 (6 bases). The CDR3 spans 15 residues. Germline CDR1 and CDR2: SGHRS and YFSETQ. V lost 9 bases, J lost 7 bases, and 20 bases lay in between.

The chain links TRBV27 to TRBJ1-1, with a possible D match to TRBD1 (6 bases). Trimming took 7 bases from V and 4 from J, leaving 16 bases between them. This CDR3 comprises 14 residues. Germline CDR1 MNHEY, CDR2 SMNVEV (reference sequence). The CDR3 loop is CASTSQGYRTEAFF. CDR3 in DNA: TGTGCCAGCACCTCTCAGGGGTATCGCACTGAAGCTTTCTTT.

The rearrangement links TRBV5-1 to TRBJ2-2, with 10 nucleotides matching TRBD2. After removal of 1 base from V and 2 bases from J, the junction contained 2 bases not matched to a gene. The CDR3 extends over 16 amino acids. Germline values: CDR1 SGHRS, CDR2 YFSETQ. The CDR3 region has the DNA TGCGCCAGCAGCTTGTCTAGCGGGAGTAACACCGGGGAGCTGTTTTTT. Protein product: CASSLSSGSNTGELFF.

The chain links TRBV5-1 to TRBJ1-1, with TRBD1 identical over 8 bases. Trimming at V came to 6 bases and at J to 5 bases, leaving 9 bases not matched to a gene. The CDR3 is made up of 14 amino acids. CDR1 and CDR2 (germline): SGHRS, YFSETQ. DNA for the CDR3: TGCGCCAGCACACCGAGGGACAGGTGGACTGAAGCTTTCTTT. Amino acids: CASTPRDRWTEAFF.

This chain joins TRBV9 and TRBJ2-1; 7 bases align to TRBD1. The V segment lost 2 bases and the J segment 7 bases; nucleotides outside the gene matches: 12. The CDR3 covers 16 residues. The germline gives CDR1 SGDLS, CDR2 YYNGEE. The DNA for the CDR3 is TGTGCCAGCAGCGTCCAACTGGGACAGAGCTCTAATGAGCAGTTCTTC. This translates into CASSVQLGQSSNEQFF.

CDR3 in amino acids: CASSSGRDTQNTEAFF. CDR3 DNA: TGCGCCAGCAGCTCGGGGCGAGACACCCAAAACACTGAAGCTTTCTTT. The genes are TRBV5-1 and TRBJ1-1, with D possibly being TRBD1 (5 bases). The CDR3 covers 16 residues. Germline V CDR1 and CDR2: SGHRS, YFSETQ. The germline V and J ends were trimmed by 3 bases and 2 bases, with 17 bases remaining between them.

This clone showed up just a few times. The chain links TRBV2 to TRBJ1-6; TRBD1 is a possible D gene (5 bases). V lost 4 bases and J 7 bases, leaving 11 bases between the germline ends. The CDR3 consists of 14 residues. Germline V CDR1 and CDR2: SNHLY, FYNNEI. The CDR3 nucleotides are TGTGCCAGCAGTGTTAGAGGGGACAATTCACCCCTCCACTTT. As protein: CASSVRGDNSPLHF.

This clone was seen a single time. The chain is built from TRBV9 and TRBJ2-3; TRBD2 agrees at 7 bases. V lost 4 bases and J lost 3; bases outside the gene matches: 5. This CDR3 has 14 amino acids. Per the germline V gene, CDR1 is SGDLS and CDR2 is YYNGEE. The CDR3 DNA is TGTGCCAGCAGCCCAAGACTAGCAACAGATACGCAGTATTTT. Protein sequence: CASSPRLATDTQYF.

In its sample, this clone was seen once. The chain carries TRBV2 and TRBJ2-3; 7 bases are a match to TRBD1. Germline CDR1 and CDR2: SNHLY and FYNNEI. The CDR3 extends over 14 amino acids. The V gene end was trimmed by 7 bases and the J gene end by 2 bases; junction bases not matched to a gene: 6. Here the CDR3 DNA reads TGTGCCAGCACAGGGGGTCCAGCCACAGATACGCAGTATTTT. Amino acid sequence: CASTGGPATDTQYF.

J is TRBJ1-1 and V is TRBV5-6; 7 bases match TRBD1. The ends lost 0 bases at V and 4 bases at J; junction bases unmatched: 0. CDR3 size: 13 residues. The germline V gene has CDR1 SGHDT and CDR2 YYEEEE. The chain's CDR3 is CASSLDRGTEAFF. In DNA form, the CDR3 reads TGTGCCAGCAGCTTGGACAGGGGCACTGAAGCTTTCTTT.

This clone was recorded only once. This sequence joins TRBV5-1 and TRBJ2-3; no reliable D call. Germline CDR1 is SGHRS and CDR2 is YFSETQ. This CDR3 is built from 15 residues. The V and J ends lost 0 bases and 2 bases respectively, with 10 bases between them. The DNA of the CDR3 is TGCGCCAGCAGCTTGGAAGCTGTGCTCACAGATACGCAGTATTTT. It is translated as CASSLEAVLTDTQYF. The entire variable domain, with the rest obtained from reference TRBV5-1 and TRBJ2-3, is as follows: KAGVTQTPRYLIKTRGQQVTLSCSPISGHRSVSWYQQTPGQGLQFLFEYFSETQRNKGNFPGRFSGRQFSNSRSEMNVSTLELGDSALYLCASSLEAVLTDTQYFGPGTRLTVL.

The chain employs TRBV11-2 and TRBJ2-5, with a weak D call TRBD2 (6 bases). V lost 1 base and J 2 bases, leaving 11 bases between the germline ends. Germline loops: CDR1 SGHAT, CDR2 FQNNGV. CDR3 size: 15 residues. The CDR3 coding sequence is TGTGCCAGCAGCTTAGGGGGCGGGATGCAAGAGACCCAGTACTTC. It yields the protein CASSLGGGMQETQYF.

The chain couples TRBV11-2 to TRBJ2-7, with 11 bases matching TRBD1. CDR1 and CDR2 from the germline V gene are SGHAT and FQNNGV. The CDR3 is 16 amino acids. Germline trimming cut 3 bases from V and 3 bases from J; bases unmatched to any gene: 7. DNA of the CDR3: TGTGCCAGCAGCTTTCACAAGGGGACAGGGGGCTACGAGCAGTACTTC. Encoded protein: CASSFHKGTGGYEQYF.

This clone was counted once. The chain has TRBV6-5 and TRBJ1-1; D is unresolved. Germline CDR1 is MNHEY and CDR2 is SVGAGI. This CDR3 region has 13 residues. Trimming stripped 4 bases from V and 0 bases from J, with 6 bases between. CDR3 residues: CASSSQMNTEAFF. The CDR3 nucleotides read TGTGCCAGCAGTTCCCAGATGAACACTGAAGCTTTCTTT.

The chain is built from TRBV7-2 and TRBJ2-5; 8 bases match TRBD2. The CDR3 loop spans 15 amino acids. V lost 0 bases to trimming and J lost 5 bases; unmatched junction nucleotides: 5. CDR1 and CDR2 (germline): SGHTA, FQGNSA. Here the CDR3 DNA reads TGTGCCAGCAGCTTAGCCCTCGGCGGGGGGGAGACCCAGTACTTC. It is translated as CASSLALGGGETQYF.

This clone has only a few counts. The chain recombines TRBV30 with TRBJ2-7; no clear D gene. V lost 1 base and J lost 5, with 12 bases in between. The CDR3 is 13 residues long. Per germline, CDR1 GTSNPN and CDR2 SVGIG (reference sequence). Here the CDR3 DNA reads TGTGCCTGGAGTGCACGGGTTGGGGACGAGCAGTACTTC. Protein sequence: CAWSARVGDEQYF.

This clone occurred many times. The chain couples TRBV20-1 to TRBJ1-1; no reliable D call. Germline V lookup: CDR1 DFQATT, CDR2 SNEGSKA (reference sequence). Trimming removed 5 bases at V and 2 bases at J, with 6 bases between. The CDR3 is made up of 11 amino acids. The DNA of the CDR3 is TGCAGTGCTTATTTAAACACTGAAGCTTTCTTT. Amino acids: CSAYLNTEAFF.

This clone was seen only a few times. The chain is built from TRBV9 and TRBJ1-3; the match to TRBD1 covers 7 bases. Germline CDR1 and CDR2: SGDLS and YYNGEE. V shed 3 bases and J 3 bases; nucleotides not matched to a gene: 12. This CDR3 comprises 17 residues. The CDR3 DNA reads as TGTGCCAGCAGCGCCCGGGCTACAGGGGAGCTTGGAAACACCATATATTTT. Residues: CASSARATGELGNTIYF.